Here is one T cell receptor beta chain with its context. The antigen is unknown. The protocol was immunoSEQ multiplex PCR, while the TCRdb copy is restricted to in-frame clones and leaves out a portion. This sample has roughly 32,000 clones; about 93% occur once, and the top ten carry roughly 0.71%. Looked up from germline, CDR1 is SGHNT and CDR2 is YYREEE (reference sequence). V shed 1 base and J shed 0 bases, with 9 bases lying between them. CDR3 length: 15 residues. The sample originates from a study of lymphopenia after photon versus proton radiotherapy. General study findings and limits: Oligoclonal CD8+ Temra expansion after nadir drove photon patients' diversity drop. Under photons, naive T cells and diversity fell while effector/memory populations rose.

The genes are TRBV5-4 and TRBJ2-3; D not resolved. The TCR originated in a woman aged 45-65 years with cholangiocarcinoma. The material sequenced was peripheral blood, taken from a patient treated with photon-based radiotherapy. CDR3 nucleotides: TGTGCCAGCAGCTTGTTTGGCGGAAGCACAGATACGCAGTATTTT. Its protein is CASSLFGGSTDTQYF.